What follows describes a single T cell receptor beta chain. Sequencing used immunoSEQ multiplex PCR; TCRdb keeps in-frame clones, though not all of them. The sample has about 180,000 clones; 70% to 90% are singletons. The data were taken from a study of blood T cell repertoires in COVID-19. Turning to the study itself: Samples representing acute and convalescent COVID-19 were sourced from the United States, Italy and Spain.

The source is a human donor with active or convalescent COVID-19. The donor label of this sample is uncertain. The sequencing sample was made of peripheral blood.

For the CDR3, the DNA is TGTGCCAGCAGCTTAAGGCAGGCGGGGCCAGATACGCAGTATTTT. Amino acid sequence: CASSLRQAGPDTQYF. The chain recombines TRBV7-3 with TRBJ2-3; D might be TRBD2 (6 bases). This CDR3 has 15 residues. V lost 1 base, J lost 4 bases, and 12 bases lay in between. Per the germline V gene, CDR1 is SGHTA and CDR2 is FQGTGA.